This T cell receptor beta chain is drawn from a study of T cell changes during pregnancy in multiple sclerosis. Germline values: CDR1 MNHEY, CDR2 SVGAGI. The CDR3 runs to 14 residues. J was trimmed by 2 bases and V by 6 bases; bases with no gene match: 4. The data were produced by immunoSEQ multiplex PCR, yet TCRdb's version contains in-frame clones alone and is incomplete. The sample includes almost 50,000 clones, 90% to 95% of them seen just once. The source material was peripheral blood, sampled after pregnancy. This receptor was identified in a female donor with multiple sclerosis, enrolled in a pregnancy study. The V and J genes are TRBV6-5 and TRBJ2-4, with 7 bases matching TRBD1. The CDR3 DNA is TGTGCCAGCAGCCCGACAGGGCCCAAAAACATTCAGTACTTC. Residues: CASSPTGPKNIQYF.